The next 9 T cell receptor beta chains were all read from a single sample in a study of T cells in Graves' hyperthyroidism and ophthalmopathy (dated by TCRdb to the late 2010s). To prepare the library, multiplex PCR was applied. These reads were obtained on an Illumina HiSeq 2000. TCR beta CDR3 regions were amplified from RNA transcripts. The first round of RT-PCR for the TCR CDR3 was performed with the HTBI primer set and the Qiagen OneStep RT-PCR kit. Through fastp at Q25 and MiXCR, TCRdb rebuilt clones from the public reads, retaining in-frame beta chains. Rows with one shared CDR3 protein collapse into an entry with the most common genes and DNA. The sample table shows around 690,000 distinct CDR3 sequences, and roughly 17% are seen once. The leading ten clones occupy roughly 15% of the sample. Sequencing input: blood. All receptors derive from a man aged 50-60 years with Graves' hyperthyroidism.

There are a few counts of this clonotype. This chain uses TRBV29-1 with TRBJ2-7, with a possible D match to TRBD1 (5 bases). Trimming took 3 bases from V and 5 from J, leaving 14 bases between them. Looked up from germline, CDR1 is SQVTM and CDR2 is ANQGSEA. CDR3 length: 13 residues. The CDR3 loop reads CSVERRDPHEQYF. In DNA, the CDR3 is TGCAGCGTTGAGCGCAGGGATCCCCACGAGCAGTACTTC.

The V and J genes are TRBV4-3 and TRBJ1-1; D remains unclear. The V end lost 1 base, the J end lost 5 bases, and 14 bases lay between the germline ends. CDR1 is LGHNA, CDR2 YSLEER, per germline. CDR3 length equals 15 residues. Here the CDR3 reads CASSQVTGRGTEAFF. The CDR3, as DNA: TGCGCCAGCAGCCAAGTAACCGGGAGAGGTACTGAAGCTTTCTTT.

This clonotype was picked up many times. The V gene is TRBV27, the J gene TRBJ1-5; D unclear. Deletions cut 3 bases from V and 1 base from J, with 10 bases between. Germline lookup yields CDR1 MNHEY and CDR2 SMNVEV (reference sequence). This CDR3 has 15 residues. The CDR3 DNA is TGTGCCAGCAGTTTGGCCCCCGGGAGCAATCAGCCCCAGCATTTT. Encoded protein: CASSLAPGSNQPQHF.

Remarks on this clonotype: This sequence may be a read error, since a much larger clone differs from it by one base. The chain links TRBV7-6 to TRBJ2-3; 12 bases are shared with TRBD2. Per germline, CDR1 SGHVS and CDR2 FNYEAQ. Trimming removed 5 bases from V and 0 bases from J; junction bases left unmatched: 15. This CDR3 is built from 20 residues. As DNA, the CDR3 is TGTGCCAGCAGCCCCCCCAAGGCGCTAGCGGGAGGGTTTAGCACAGATACGCAGTATTTT. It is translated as CASSPPKALAGGFSTDTQYF.

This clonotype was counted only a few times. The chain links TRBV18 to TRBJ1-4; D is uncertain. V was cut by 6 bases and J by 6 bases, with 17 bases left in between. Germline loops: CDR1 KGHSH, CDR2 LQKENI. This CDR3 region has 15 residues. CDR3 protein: CASSGGLLGYEKLFF. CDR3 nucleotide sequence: TGTGCCAGCTCCGGAGGACTTTTAGGGTATGAAAAACTGTTTTTT.

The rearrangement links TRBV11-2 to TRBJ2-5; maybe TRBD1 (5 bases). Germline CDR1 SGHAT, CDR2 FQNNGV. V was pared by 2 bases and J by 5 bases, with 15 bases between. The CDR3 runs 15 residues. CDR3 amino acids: CASSLLLTAGETQYF. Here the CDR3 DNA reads TGTGCCAGCAGCTTACTTCTGACAGCTGGGGAGACCCAGTACTTC.

The CDR3 spells CASRGKIGTSGRTTGELFF. Here the CDR3 DNA reads TGTGCCAGCAGGGGGAAAATCGGGACTAGCGGGAGAACCACCGGGGAGCTGTTTTTT. The chain couples TRBV6-1 to TRBJ2-2; 14 positions agree with TRBD2. V gave up 6 bases and J gave up 4 bases; unmatched junction bases: 13. The CDR3 loop spans 19 amino acids. Germline V gene data show CDR1 as MNHNS and CDR2 as SASEGT.

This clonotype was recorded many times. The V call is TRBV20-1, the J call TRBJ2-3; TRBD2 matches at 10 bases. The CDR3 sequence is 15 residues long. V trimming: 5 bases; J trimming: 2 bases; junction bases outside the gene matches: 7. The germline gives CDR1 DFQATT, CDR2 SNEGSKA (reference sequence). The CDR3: CSAQRTSGVTDTQYF. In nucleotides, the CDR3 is TGCAGTGCTCAAAGAACTAGCGGGGTCACAGATACGCAGTATTTT.

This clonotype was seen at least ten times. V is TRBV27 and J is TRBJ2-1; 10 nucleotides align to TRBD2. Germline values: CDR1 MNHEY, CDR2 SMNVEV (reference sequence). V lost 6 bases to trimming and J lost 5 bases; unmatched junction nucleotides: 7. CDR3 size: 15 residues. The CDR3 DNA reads TGTGCCAGCAGCCACGGACTAGCGGCCAACAATGAGCAGTTCTTC. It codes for CASSHGLAANNEQFF.